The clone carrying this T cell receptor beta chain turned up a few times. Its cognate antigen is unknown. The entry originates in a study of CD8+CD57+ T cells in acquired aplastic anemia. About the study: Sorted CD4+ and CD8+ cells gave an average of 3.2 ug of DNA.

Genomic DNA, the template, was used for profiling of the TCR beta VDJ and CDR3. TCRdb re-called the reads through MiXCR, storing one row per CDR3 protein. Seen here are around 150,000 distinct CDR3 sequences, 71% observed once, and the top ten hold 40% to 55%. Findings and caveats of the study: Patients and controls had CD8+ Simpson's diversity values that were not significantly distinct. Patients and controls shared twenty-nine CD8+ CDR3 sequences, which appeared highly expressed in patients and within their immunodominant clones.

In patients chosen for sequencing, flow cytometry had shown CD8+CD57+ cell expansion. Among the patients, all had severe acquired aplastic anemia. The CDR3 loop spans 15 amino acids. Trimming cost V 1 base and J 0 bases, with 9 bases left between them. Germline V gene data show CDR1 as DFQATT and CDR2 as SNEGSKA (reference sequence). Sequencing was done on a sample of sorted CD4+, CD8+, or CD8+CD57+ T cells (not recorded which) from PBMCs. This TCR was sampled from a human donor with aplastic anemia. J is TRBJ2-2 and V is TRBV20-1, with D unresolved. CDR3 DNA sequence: TGCAGTGCTAGAGGGGCGTTAGCGAACACCGGGGAGCTGTTTTTT. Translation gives CSARGALANTGELFF.